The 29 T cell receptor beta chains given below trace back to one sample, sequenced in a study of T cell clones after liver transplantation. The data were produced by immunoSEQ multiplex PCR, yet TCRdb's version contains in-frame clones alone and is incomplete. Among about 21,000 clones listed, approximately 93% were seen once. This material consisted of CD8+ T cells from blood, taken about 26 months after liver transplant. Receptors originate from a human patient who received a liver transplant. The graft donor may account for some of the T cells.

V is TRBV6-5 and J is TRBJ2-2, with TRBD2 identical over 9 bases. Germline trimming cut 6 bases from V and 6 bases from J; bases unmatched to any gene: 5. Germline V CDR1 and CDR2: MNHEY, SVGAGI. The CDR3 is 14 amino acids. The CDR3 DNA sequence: TGTGCCAGCAGCCTTAGCGGGAGACCCGGGGAGCTGTTTTTT. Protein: CASSLSGRPGELFF.

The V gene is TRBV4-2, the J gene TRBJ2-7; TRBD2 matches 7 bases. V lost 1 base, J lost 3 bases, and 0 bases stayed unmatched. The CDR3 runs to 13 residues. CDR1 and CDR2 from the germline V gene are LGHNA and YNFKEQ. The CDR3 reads CASSQASGYEQYF. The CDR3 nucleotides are TGTGCCAGCAGCCAAGCTAGCGGCTACGAGCAGTACTTC.

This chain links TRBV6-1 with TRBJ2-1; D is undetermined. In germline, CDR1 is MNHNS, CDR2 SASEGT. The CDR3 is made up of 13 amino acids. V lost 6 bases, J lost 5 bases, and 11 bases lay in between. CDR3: CASSDDADNEQFF. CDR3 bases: TGTGCCAGCAGCGACGACGCGGACAATGAGCAGTTCTTC.

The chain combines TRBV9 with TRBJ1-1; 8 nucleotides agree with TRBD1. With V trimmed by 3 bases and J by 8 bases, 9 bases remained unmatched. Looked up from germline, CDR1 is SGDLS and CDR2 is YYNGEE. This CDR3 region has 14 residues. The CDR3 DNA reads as TGTGCCAGCAGCGCTACGACAGGGGCGCGGGAAGCTTTCTTT. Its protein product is CASSATTGAREAFF.

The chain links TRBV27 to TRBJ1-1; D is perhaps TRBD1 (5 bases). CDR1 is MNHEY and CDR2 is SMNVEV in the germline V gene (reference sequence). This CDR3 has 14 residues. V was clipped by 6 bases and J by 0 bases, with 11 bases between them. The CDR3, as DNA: TGTGCCAGCAGCTGGCAGGACATGAACACTGAAGCTTTCTTT. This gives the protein CASSWQDMNTEAFF.

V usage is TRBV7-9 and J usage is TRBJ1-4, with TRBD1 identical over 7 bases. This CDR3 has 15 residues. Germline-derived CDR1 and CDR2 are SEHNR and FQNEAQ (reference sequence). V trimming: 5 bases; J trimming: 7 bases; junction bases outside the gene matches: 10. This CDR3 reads CASSIGTVLIEKLFF. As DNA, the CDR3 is TGTGCCAGCAGCATAGGGACAGTACTAATTGAAAAACTGTTTTTT.

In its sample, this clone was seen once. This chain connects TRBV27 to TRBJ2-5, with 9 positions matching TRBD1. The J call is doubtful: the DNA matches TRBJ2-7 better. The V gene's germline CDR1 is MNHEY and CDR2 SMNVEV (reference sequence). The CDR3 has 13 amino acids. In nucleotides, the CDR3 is TGTGCCAGCAGCGCCGGGACAGGGTTCGAGCAGTACTTC. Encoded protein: CASSAGTGFEQYF.

The chain's CDR3 is CASSLVQDYEQYF. CDR3 DNA sequence: TGTGCCAGCAGCTTGGTGCAGGACTACGAGCAGTACTTC. The chain carries TRBV11-3 and TRBJ2-7; D uncertain. The ends were cut back, 3 bases at V and 3 bases at J, with 9 bases in the middle. The CDR3 covers 13 residues. Germline V gives CDR1 SGHNT, CDR2 YENEEA.

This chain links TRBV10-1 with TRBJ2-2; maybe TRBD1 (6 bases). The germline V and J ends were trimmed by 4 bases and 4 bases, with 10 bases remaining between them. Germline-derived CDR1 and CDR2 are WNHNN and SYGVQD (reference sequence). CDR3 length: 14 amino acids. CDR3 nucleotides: TGCGCCAGCAGTGGACAGGAGGCCACCGGGGAGCTGTTTTTT. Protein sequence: CASSGQEATGELFF.

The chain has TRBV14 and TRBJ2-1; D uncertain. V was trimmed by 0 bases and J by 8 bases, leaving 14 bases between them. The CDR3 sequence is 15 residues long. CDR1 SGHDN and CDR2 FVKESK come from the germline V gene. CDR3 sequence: CASSQEDPLGDEQFF. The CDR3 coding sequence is TGTGCCAGCAGCCAAGAGGACCCCCTCGGTGATGAGCAGTTCTTC.

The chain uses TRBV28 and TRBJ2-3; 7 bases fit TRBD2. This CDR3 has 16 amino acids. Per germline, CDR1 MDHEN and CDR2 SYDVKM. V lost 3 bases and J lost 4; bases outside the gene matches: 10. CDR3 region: CASSLVSGMIADTQYF. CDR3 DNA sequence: TGTGCCAGCAGTTTGGTCAGCGGGATGATCGCAGATACGCAGTATTTT.

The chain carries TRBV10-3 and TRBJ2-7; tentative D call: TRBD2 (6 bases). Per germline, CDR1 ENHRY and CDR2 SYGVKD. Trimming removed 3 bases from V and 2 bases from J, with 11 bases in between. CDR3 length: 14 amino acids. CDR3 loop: CAISDPGLPYEQYF. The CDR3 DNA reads TGTGCCATCAGTGACCCGGGACTGCCCTACGAGCAGTACTTC.

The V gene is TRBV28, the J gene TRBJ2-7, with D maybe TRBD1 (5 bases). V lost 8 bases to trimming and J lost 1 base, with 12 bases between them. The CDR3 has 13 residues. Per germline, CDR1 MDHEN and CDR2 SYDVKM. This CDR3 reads CASWNRLSYEQYF. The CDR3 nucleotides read TGTGCCAGCTGGAACAGGCTGTCCTACGAGCAGTACTTC.

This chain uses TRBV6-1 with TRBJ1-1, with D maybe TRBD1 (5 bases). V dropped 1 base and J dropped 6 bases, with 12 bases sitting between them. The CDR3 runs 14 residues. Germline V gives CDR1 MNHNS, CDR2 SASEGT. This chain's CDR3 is CASSEGTTGSEAFF. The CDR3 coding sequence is TGTGCCAGCAGTGAAGGGACAACAGGTTCTGAAGCTTTCTTT.

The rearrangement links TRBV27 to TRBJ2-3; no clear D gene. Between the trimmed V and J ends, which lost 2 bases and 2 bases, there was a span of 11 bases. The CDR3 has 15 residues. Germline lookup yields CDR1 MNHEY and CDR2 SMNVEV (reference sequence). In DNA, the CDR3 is TGTGCCAGCAGTTTAATGCCAGCCCTCACAGATACGCAGTATTTT. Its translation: CASSLMPALTDTQYF.

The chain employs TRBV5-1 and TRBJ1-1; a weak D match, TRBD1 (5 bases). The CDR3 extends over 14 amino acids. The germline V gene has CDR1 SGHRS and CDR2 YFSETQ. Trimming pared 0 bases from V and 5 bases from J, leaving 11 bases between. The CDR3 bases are TGCGCCAGCAGCTTGGACGGGGGTTGGACTGAAGCTTTCTTT. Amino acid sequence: CASSLDGGWTEAFF.

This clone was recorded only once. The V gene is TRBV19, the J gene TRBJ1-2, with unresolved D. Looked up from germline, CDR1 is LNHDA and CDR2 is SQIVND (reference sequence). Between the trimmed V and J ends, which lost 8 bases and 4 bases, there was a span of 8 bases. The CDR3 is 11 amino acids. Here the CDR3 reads CASLDFYGYTF. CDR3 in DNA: TGTGCCAGTCTTGACTTCTATGGCTACACCTTC.

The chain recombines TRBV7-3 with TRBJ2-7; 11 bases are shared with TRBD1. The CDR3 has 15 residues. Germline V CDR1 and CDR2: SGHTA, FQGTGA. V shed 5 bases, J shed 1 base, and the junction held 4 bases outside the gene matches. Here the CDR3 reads CASSHGQGASYEQYF. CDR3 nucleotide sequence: TGTGCCAGCAGCCACGGACAGGGGGCGTCCTACGAGCAGTACTTC. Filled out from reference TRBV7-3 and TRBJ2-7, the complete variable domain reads GAGVSQTPSNKVTEKGKYVELRCDPISGHTALYWYRQSLGQGPEFLIYFQGTGAADDSGLPNDRFFAVRPEGSVSTLKIQRTERGDSAVYLCASSHGQGASYEQYFGPGTRLTVT.

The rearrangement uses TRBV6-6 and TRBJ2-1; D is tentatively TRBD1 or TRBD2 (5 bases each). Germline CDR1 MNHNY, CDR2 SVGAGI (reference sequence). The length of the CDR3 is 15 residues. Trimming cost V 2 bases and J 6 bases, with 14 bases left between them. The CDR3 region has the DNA TGTGCCAGCAGTTACCAGGGTCTCCGGGGCAATGAGCAGTTCTTC. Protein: CASSYQGLRGNEQFF.

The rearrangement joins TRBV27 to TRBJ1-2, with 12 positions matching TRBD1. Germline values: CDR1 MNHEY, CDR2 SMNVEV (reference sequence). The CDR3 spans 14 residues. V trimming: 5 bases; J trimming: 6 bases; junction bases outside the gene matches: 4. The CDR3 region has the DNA TGTGCCAGCAGTGGGACAGGGGGCTGGGATGGCTACACCTTC. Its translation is CASSGTGGWDGYTF.

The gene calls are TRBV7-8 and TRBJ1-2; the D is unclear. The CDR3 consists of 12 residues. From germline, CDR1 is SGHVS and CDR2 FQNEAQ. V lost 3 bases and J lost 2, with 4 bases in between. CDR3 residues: CASSLGNYGYTF. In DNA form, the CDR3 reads TGTGCCAGCAGCTTGGGGAACTATGGCTACACCTTC. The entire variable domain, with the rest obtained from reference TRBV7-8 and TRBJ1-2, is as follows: GAGVSQSPRYKVAKRGQDVALRCDPISGHVSLFWYQQALGQGPEFLTYFQNEAQLDKSGLPSDRFFAERPEGSVSTLKIQRTQQEDSAVYLCASSLGNYGYTFGSGTRLTVV.

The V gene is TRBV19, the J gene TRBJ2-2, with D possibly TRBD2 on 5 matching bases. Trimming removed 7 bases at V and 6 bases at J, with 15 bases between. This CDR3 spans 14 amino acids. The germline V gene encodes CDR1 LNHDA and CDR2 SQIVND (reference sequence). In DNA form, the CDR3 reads TGTGCCAGTATGGCGGGCCTGGACCCCGGGGAGCTGTTTTTT. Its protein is CASMAGLDPGELFF.

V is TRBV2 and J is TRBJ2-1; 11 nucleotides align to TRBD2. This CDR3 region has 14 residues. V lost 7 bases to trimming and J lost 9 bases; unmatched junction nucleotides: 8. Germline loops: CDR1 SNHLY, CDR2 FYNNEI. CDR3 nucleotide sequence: TGTGCCAGCACTGGACTAGCGGGCGTGGGTGAGCAGTTCTTC. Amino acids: CASTGLAGVGEQFF.

CDR3 nucleotide sequence: TGTGCCAGCAGCTTAGAGGAGGGATCCGGGGAGCTGTTTTTT. It codes for CASSLEEGSGELFF. This rearrangement joins TRBV7-9 to TRBJ2-2; perhaps TRBD2 as D (6 bases). V lost 1 base to trimming and J lost 6 bases, with 9 bases between them. Germline values: CDR1 SEHNR, CDR2 FQNEAQ (reference sequence). This CDR3 has 14 residues.

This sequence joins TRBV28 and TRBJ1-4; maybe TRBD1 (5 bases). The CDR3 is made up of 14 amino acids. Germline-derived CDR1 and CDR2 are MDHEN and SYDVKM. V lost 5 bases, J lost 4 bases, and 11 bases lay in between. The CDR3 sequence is CASSGGAYNEKLFF. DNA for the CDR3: TGTGCCAGCAGTGGAGGGGCGTATAATGAAAAACTGTTTTTT.

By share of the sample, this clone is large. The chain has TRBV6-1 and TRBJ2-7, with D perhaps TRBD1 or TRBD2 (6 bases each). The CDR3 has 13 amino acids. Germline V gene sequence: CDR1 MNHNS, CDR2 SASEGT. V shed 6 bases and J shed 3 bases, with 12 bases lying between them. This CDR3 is CASRGGTHYEQYF. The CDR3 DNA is TGTGCCAGCAGAGGGGGGACTCACTACGAGCAGTACTTC.

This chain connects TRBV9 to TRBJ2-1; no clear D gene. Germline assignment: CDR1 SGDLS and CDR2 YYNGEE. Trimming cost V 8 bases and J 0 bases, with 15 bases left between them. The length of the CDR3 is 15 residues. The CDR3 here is CASSPPVTSYNEQFF. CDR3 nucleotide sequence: TGTGCCAGTTCACCCCCGGTAACCTCCTACAATGAGCAGTTCTTC.

CDR3 bases: TGTGCCAGCAGTTTCCCTACAGGGGGCATCTCAATGGAGGAGACCCAGTACTTC. Translation gives CASSFPTGGISMEETQYF. The chain recombines TRBV28 with TRBJ2-5; 9 positions agree with TRBD1. J gave up 5 bases and V 3 bases, and 16 bases lay outside the gene matches. The germline V gene has CDR1 MDHEN and CDR2 SYDVKM. This CDR3 contains 18 residues.

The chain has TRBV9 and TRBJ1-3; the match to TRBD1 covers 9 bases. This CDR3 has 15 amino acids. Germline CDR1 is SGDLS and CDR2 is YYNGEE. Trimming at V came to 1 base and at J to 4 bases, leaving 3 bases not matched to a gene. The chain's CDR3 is CASSVQGQGGNTIYF. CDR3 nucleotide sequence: TGTGCCAGCAGCGTACAAGGACAGGGGGGAAACACCATATATTTT.